The 7 T cell receptor beta chains given below trace back to one sample, sequenced in a study of T cell responses to AZD1222 COVID-19 vaccine. Repertoires were generated with immunoSEQ multiplex PCR, while TCRdb's copy carries only in-frame clones and drops some. The sample has some 120,000 clones, 91% seen once. The sequences come from peripheral blood, collected on day 0 of AZD1222 vaccination. The receptors come from an adult in good health.

J is TRBJ1-1 and V is TRBV6-5, with 7 bases lining up with TRBD1. Germline lookup yields CDR1 MNHEY and CDR2 SVGAGI. The CDR3 consists of 15 residues. J was trimmed by 4 bases and V by 5 bases; bases with no gene match: 10. The CDR3: CASSPRGRGGTEAFF. The CDR3 DNA sequence: TGTGCCAGCAGTCCGAGGGGGCGCGGGGGCACTGAAGCTTTCTTT.

This rearrangement joins TRBV19 to TRBJ2-2; D call uncertain. V was trimmed by 3 bases and J by 4 bases, leaving 12 bases between them. CDR1 is LNHDA, CDR2 SQIVND, per germline (reference sequence). The CDR3 contains 15 residues. The CDR3 DNA follows: TGTGCCAGTAGTATTAAATTCCCGGGCACCGGGGAGCTGTTTTTT. Encoded protein: CASSIKFPGTGELFF.

The chain combines TRBV10-3 with TRBJ1-5; TRBD1 matches at 8 bases. Germline assignment: CDR1 ENHRY and CDR2 SYGVKD. After removal of 3 bases from V and 2 bases from J, the junction contained 0 bases not matched to a gene. The CDR3 runs 14 residues. The CDR3 bases are TGTGCCATCAGTGAACAGGGGGGCAATCAGCCCCAGCATTTT. It specifies CAISEQGGNQPQHF.

The rearrangement joins TRBV11-2 to TRBJ2-7; TRBD2 is a possible D gene (5 bases). The CDR3 is 14 residues long. CDR1 is SGHAT and CDR2 is FQNNGV in the germline V gene. V lost 6 bases and J 3 bases, leaving 15 bases between the germline ends. For the CDR3, the DNA is TGTGCCAGCAGTCACCGAGGGTTGGTCTACGAGCAGTACTTC. Translation gives CASSHRGLVYEQYF.

The chain combines TRBV5-4 with TRBJ2-3; the match to TRBD2 covers 8 bases. CDR1 is SGHNT, CDR2 YYREEE, per germline (reference sequence). Trimming removed 3 bases from V and 6 bases from J; junction bases left unmatched: 6. This CDR3 comprises 14 residues. Written as DNA, the CDR3 is TGTGCCAGCAGCTCCGGGGGGGCCTGGGATACGCAGTATTTT. It is translated as CASSSGGAWDTQYF.

Only one count was recorded for this clone. The rearrangement joins TRBV9 to TRBJ2-6, with TRBD1 matching 10 bases. Germline loops: CDR1 SGDLS, CDR2 YYNGEE. This CDR3 is 17 amino acids long. Unmatched junction bases numbered 1, after V lost 0 bases and J lost 1 base. The CDR3 is CASSVVGQGSGANVLTF. Written as DNA, the CDR3 is TGTGCCAGCAGCGTAGTGGGACAGGGGTCTGGGGCCAACGTCCTGACTTTC.

This rearrangement joins TRBV2 to TRBJ1-5, with D tentatively TRBD1 (6 bases). The CDR3 totals 13 residues. Per germline, CDR1 SNHLY and CDR2 FYNNEI. V lost 10 bases, J lost 5 bases, and 15 bases lay in between. CDR3 loop: CAINRERDQPQHF. The CDR3 region has the DNA TGTGCCATCAACAGGGAGCGCGATCAGCCCCAGCATTTT.